This TCR beta chain was captured by sequencing in a study of blood T cell repertoires in COVID-19. Study at large: The samples span acute and convalescent COVID-19 from the United States, Italy and Spain.

Germline CDR1 is SGHAT and CDR2 is FQNNGV. This CDR3 has 16 amino acids. Germline trimming cut 2 bases from V and 6 bases from J; bases unmatched to any gene: 8. The data were produced by immunoSEQ multiplex PCR, yet TCRdb's version contains in-frame clones alone and is incomplete. In the table there are approximately 280,000 clones, approximately 84% of which are singletons. The TCR was taken from a human donor with COVID-19, enrolled during active disease. The donor label of this sample is uncertain. Sequencing input: peripheral blood. The chain recombines TRBV11-2 with TRBJ2-2; 8 bases align to TRBD1. The DNA for the CDR3 is TGTGCCAGCAGCTTACGTCAGGGGGCTATCGCCGGGGAGCTGTTTTTT. Amino acids: CASSLRQGAIAGELFF.